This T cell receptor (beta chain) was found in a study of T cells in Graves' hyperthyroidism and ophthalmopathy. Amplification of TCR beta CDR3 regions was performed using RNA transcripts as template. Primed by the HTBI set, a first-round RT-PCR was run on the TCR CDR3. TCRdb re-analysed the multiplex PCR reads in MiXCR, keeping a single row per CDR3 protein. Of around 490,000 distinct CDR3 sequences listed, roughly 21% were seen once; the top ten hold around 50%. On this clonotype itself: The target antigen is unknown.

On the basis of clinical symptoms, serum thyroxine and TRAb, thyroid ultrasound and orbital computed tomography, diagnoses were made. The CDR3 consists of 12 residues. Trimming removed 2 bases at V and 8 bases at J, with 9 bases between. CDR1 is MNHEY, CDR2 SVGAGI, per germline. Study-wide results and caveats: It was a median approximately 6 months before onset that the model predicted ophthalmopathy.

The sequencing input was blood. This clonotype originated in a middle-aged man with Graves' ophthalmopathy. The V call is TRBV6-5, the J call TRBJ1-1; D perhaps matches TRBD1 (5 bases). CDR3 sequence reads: CASSYPGREAFF. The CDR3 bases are TGTGCCAGCAGTTACCCGGGACGAGAAGCTTTCTTT.